This record looks at one T cell receptor beta chain sequence and its context. Its antigen remains unidentified. There are no base qualities to consult, and no much larger clone falls within one base. Counted from cysteine to phenylalanine, this CDR3 has 18 amino acids. Just the 54-base CDR3 DNA is kept, in frame starting at base 1. CDR1 LGHNA and CDR2 YNFKEQ are derived from the germline V gene. The V end gives up 0 bases and the J end 4 bases, leaving 11 bases in the junction not matched to a gene. The library was built by means of the immunoSEQ multiplex PCR assay. The multiplex PCR relied on a mix of 60 forward primers for TCR Vbeta segments and 13 reverse primers for TCR Jbeta segments. The CDR3 region of rearranged TCR beta genes was amplified from genomic DNA with a multiplex PCR assay. Amplified TCR beta libraries were sequenced as 87-base-pair reads on the Illumina HiSeq System. On the authors' methods: A later analysis tallied around 82 million unique TCR beta chains across the 666 repertoires, and around 10 million of those chains were shared by two or more donors. To remove PCR and sequencing errors, raw reads were error-corrected and collapsed into unique sequences using a nearest-neighbor algorithm that merged closely related sequences. CDR3 sequences were aligned to IMGT reference sequences to assign V, D and J gene segments. For a sequence to be retained, a match of at least six nucleotides was required to both a V gene segment and a J gene segment. A rearrangement counted as productive if the CDR3 had no stop codons and remained in frame with V and J, and every other rearrangement counted as non-productive. Following IMGT convention, CDR3 was defined as the stretch from the second conserved V-encoded cysteine up to the conserved J-encoded phenylalanine. In an earlier analysis of around 600 of the donors, sequences lacking an unambiguous match to a single V gene segment were excluded. In an earlier analysis of around 590 of the donors, a V segment was called functional when productive rearrangements were above 56.7%, and segregating when the standard deviation between donors exceeded 5%. A statistical classification framework was built for diagnosing cytomegalovirus status from the catalog of TCR beta chain sequences. In a later analysis, TCR nucleotide sequences were compared against IMGT/GENE-DB human TR gene sequences so that V and J genes could be assigned. In a later analysis, CDR3 sequences and most-parsimonious VDJ recombination scenarios were assigned using the TCRdist pipeline. In a later analysis, each TCR beta chain was defined by its CDR3 amino acid sequence together with its V-gene family, and reads without a unique V-gene family were excluded. To address suspected cross-contamination and a sequencing artifact, a later analysis removed around 590 highly shared, low-generation-probability nucleotide sequences. In a later analysis, a clonal expansion index for each public chain was calculated from normalized within-repertoire ranks of inferred template counts. In a later analysis, generation probabilities were computed using a VDJ recombination model fitted to out-of-frame rearrangements, and the results were checked against IGoR. In a later analysis, hypergeometric tests were used to score TCR-TCR, TCR-HLA and TCR-CMV co-occurrence, with a repertoire-size bias correction applied to TCR pairs. In a later analysis, false discovery rates were estimated by permuting HLA or CMV assignments 20 times. In a later analysis, co-occurring TCRs were grouped with DBSCAN, and TCRdist sequence similarity was added when clustering was performed within HLA-allele-positive subsets. Repertoires with fewer than 30,000 or more than 120,000 public chains, plus five repertoires with anomalous nucleotide sharing, were excluded from co-occurrence clustering. TCRdb limited this immuneACCESS table to in-frame rearrangements with V and J called. A share of clones is missing; checked studies link under half to unresolved V genes, and the rest is unexplained. From that table come the V and J calls and clone size; the DNA was used to work out D and trimming. This sample has 110,000 or so clones in its table, and roughly 70% of those were observed once. Of the sample, about 2.8% is held by the ten largest clones.

These data originate in a study of cytomegalovirus exposure and HLA in healthy donors (dated by TCRdb to about 2017). With regard to the full study: In an earlier analysis of 587 of the donors, around 300 Gb of sequence data and some 100 million unique TCR beta sequences from about 179 million T cells were reported. Roughly 320 gigabases of sequencing data and around 88 million unique TCR sequences made up an early release that covered roughly 670 HLA-typed donors. Of the approximately 400 genotyped donors, approximately 83% fell in the genetic ancestry cluster associated with self-reported Caucasian donors. The study aimed to test whether signatures of past pathogen exposure could be identified by cataloging public T cell receptors. Using immunosequencing, the study profiled T cell repertoires from around 670 subjects and related those repertoires to cytomegalovirus serostatus. Along with the roughly 700-subject first cohort, a separate validation cohort of over 90 different subjects was used. To predict cytomegalovirus infection status, the study brought together high-throughput TCR immunosequencing, statistical association of individual TCRs with disease status, and machine learning. In a later analysis, previously published TCR beta repertoires from some 640 donors were re-analyzed and high-resolution HLA genotyping was added so that TCR occurrence patterns could be studied. Rather than drawing on any new phenotypic data, the later analysis identified candidate immune exposures from TCR beta sequences and the way those sequences occurred across donors. An earlier analysis of fewer than 750 of the donors used high-throughput TCR beta sequencing to judge whether each TCR beta V gene segment behaved as functional or pseudogenic. Alongside the repertoire data, information on donor age, sex, ethnicity and CMV serostatus was compiled. A later genetic analysis took genome-wide SNP genotypes for about 65% of the roughly 670 donors and used that subset as a discovery cohort. Every discovery cohort repertoire had been produced on one sequencing platform. HLA typing covered class I and class II loci at four-digit resolution. Typing coverage varied by locus: roughly 629-630 donors for A, B, C, DRB1 and DQB1; approximately 560 for DQA1; nearly 610 for DPA1; 450 to 480 for DPB1. Roughly 5 DR-DQ haplotypes were handled as single units for association and clustering because linkage in the cohort was strong. Among about 370 genotyped donors of the cohort, an average of about 240,000 unique TCR beta nucleotide sequences was sequenced per donor, of which roughly 17% were non-productive. Points the paper makes about the study in general: Specific HLA alleles were associated with over 15,000 TCR beta sequences at a false discovery rate of 0.05 in a later analysis. Correlated functional status among segregating V segments might be attributable to linkage disequilibrium, but an unknown experimental factor could not be ruled out. An earlier analysis of around 500 of the donors showed that most TCR beta V segments appeared in productive rearrangements either about 87% or about 30% of the time, which broadly matched IMGT annotations. According to a later analysis, TCR association rates differed among HLA loci, with DRB1 alleles showing the most associated TCRs and HLA-C alleles showing the fewest. According to the authors, the approach could potentially be generalized to other disease states and immunological phenotypes. Some IMGT-functional V segments, including TRBV6-2 and TRBV6-3, could not be distinguished by the 87-base-pair reads and were therefore excluded. When HLA alleles, especially DR and DQ, strongly co-occurred, attributing TCR associations to individual alleles was difficult. In a later genetic analysis, a missense DCLRE1C variant was associated with V-gene and J-gene trimming of TCR beta chains, and the association was replicated in an independent cohort. A later analysis found that most CMV-associated TCR beta chains appeared HLA-restricted, with HLA associations seemingly driven largely by CMV exposure. A further reported finding was that TCR beta sequences accurately predicted the HLA-A and HLA-B alleles for most subjects in the first cohort. Several of the top co-occurrence clusters appeared to be linked to parvovirus B19, influenza, CMV and Epstein-Barr virus, according to a later analysis. Compared with the roughly 720-donor mean, donors in an Asian-associated ancestry cluster had fewer N-insertions in productive TCRs, according to a later genetic analysis. HLA typing was unavailable for some donors at each locus, so association tests used only the typed subset. While some public TCRs were present in many individuals, most TCR sequences turned up only very rarely across donors. Three of the identified cytomegalovirus-associated TCR beta chains were confirmed in vitro to be specific for cytomegalovirus antigens. For the cohort, immune exposure information was limited to CMV serostatus. A group of highly shared sequence variants was considered likely to be a technical artifact of the sequencing pipeline. The cohort was sequenced for TCR beta chains only, and without alpha or paired-chain data the features that could be detected were limited. Approximately 16 rarely observed V segments, including chromosome 9 orphons, were excluded from the earlier analysis of some 590 of the donors because counts were too low. The study listed around 160 TCR beta chains as associated with cytomegalovirus. The presence/absence analyses assumed that sequencing depth was roughly uniform across donors, and that assumption may not be true. In both the original and validation cohorts, the classifier was reported to diagnose cytomegalovirus status with high specificity and sensitivity. In a later analysis, HLA-associated TCR beta chains showed more clonal expansion and lower generation probabilities than non-associated chains that were equally common.

In total, fewer than 750 healthy bone marrow donors made up the cohort. At the time of sampling, all cohort members were nominally healthy, though unrecorded immune exposures were likely present. The donor tested CMV seropositive, placing the donor among the 250 to 350 seropositive members of the cohort. A peripheral blood sample was collected from each donor, and TCR beta sequencing was performed on peripheral blood mononuclear cells. Genomic DNA was extracted from the blood cell samples with the Qiagen DNeasy Blood Extraction Kit. Sequencing was performed on PBMCs. The rearrangement joined TRBV4-2 to TRBJ2-5, with 10 bases aligning to TRBD2. This TCR derives from a middle-aged woman in good health and CMV-seropositive. The nucleotides read TGTGCCAGCAGCCAAGATCGACCAGCGGGGGGGCGCGGAGAGACCCAGTACTTC. The translation is CASSQDRPAGGRGETQYF.